The source of this T cell receptor (beta chain) is a study of blood T cell repertoires in COVID-19. Turning to the study itself: Samples representing acute and convalescent COVID-19 were sourced from the United States, Italy and Spain. T cells, B-cell-depleted T cells, or PBMCs supplied cDNA or gDNA.

In the study's own analysis: Reference gene primer amplification gave nucleated cell count estimates. Sequenced by immunoSEQ multiplex PCR; TCRdb stores in-frame clones only, minus some. V and J calls and clone size are as listed in that table; D and trimming were resolved from the DNA. The repertoire holds 71,000 or so clones, with around 85% as singletons. V gave up 5 bases and J gave up 1 base, with 11 bases separating them. CDR1 MDHEN and CDR2 SYDVKM come from the germline V gene. This CDR3 comprises 14 residues. The rearrangement joins TRBV28 to TRBJ1-2; D call uncertain. This clonotype was sampled from an elderly man in a cohort sampled during active COVID-19. The source material was peripheral blood. The CDR3 is CASSPGKVNYGYTF. CDR3 DNA sequence: TGTGCCAGCAGTCCAGGAAAAGTTAACTATGGCTACACCTTC.